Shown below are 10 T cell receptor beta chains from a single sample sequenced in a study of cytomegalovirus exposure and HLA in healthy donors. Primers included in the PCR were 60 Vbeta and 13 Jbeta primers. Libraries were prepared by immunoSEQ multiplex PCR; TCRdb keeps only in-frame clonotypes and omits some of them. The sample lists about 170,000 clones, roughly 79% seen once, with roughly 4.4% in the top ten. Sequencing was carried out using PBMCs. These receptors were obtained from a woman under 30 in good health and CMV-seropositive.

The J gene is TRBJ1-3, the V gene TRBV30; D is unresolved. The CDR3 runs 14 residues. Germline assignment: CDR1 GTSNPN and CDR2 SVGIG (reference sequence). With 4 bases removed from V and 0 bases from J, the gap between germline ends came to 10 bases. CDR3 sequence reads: CAWTRVSSGNTIYF. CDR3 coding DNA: TGTGCCTGGACCCGGGTTAGCTCTGGAAACACCATATATTTT.

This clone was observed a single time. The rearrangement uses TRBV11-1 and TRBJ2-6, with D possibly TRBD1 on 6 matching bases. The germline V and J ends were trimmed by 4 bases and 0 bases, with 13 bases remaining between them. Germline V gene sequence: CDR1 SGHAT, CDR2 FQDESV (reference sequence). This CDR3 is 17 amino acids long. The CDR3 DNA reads TGTGCCAGCAGCTATACAGGGTCGAGCTCTGGGGCCAACGTCCTGACTTTC. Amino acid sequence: CASSYTGSSSGANVLTF. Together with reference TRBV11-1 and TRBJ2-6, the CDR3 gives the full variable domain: EAEVAQSPRYKITEKSQAVAFWCDPISGHATLYWYRQILGQGPELLVQFQDESVVDDSQLPKDRFSAERLKGVDSTLKIQPAELGDSAMYLCASSYTGSSSGANVLTFGAGSRLTVL.

The DNA of the CDR3 is TGCGCCAGCAGCTTGGCCGGGAGTACCGGGGAGCTGTTTTTT. This sequence encodes CASSLAGSTGELFF. The rearrangement joins TRBV5-1 to TRBJ2-2, with D possibly TRBD2 on 6 matching bases. The CDR3 extends over 14 amino acids. The V end lost 0 bases, the J end lost 5 bases, and 8 bases lay between the germline ends. CDR1 is SGHRS, CDR2 YFSETQ, per germline.

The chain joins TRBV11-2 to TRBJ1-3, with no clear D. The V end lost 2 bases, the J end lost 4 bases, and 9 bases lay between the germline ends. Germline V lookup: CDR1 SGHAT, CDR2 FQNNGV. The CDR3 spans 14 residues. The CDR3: CASSLRGAGNTIYF. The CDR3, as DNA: TGTGCCAGCAGCTTACGAGGCGCGGGAAACACCATATATTTT.

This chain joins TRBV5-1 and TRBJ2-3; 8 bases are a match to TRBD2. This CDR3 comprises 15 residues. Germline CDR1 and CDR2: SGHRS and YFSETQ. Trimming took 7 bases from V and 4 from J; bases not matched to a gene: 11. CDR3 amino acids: CASYPGGEAPDTQYF. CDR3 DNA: TGCGCCAGCTATCCGGGGGGGGAGGCTCCAGATACGCAGTATTTT.

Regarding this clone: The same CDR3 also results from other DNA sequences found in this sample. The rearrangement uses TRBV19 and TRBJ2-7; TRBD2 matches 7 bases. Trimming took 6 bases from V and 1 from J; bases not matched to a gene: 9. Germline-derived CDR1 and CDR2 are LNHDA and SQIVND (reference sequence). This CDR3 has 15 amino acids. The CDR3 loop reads CASSPVEGLSYEQYF. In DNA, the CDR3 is TGTGCCAGTAGCCCCGTTGAGGGACTATCCTACGAGCAGTACTTC.

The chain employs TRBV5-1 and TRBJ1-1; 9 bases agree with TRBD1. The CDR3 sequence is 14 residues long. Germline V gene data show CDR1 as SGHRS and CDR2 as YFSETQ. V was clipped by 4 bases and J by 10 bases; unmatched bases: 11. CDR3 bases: TGCGCCAGCAGCCCGCCGGGACAGGGTACAGGAGCTTTCTTT. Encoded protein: CASSPPGQGTGAFF. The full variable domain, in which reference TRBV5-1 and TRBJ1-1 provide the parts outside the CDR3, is KAGVTQTPRYLIKTRGQQVTLSCSPISGHRSVSWYQQTPGQGLQFLFEYFSETQRNKGNFPGRFSGRQFSNSRSEMNVSTLELGDSALYLCASSPPGQGTGAFFGQGTRLTVV.

The CDR3 spells CAISDPGQSNEKLFF. Here the CDR3 DNA reads TGTGCCATCAGTGATCCGGGACAGAGTAATGAAAAACTGTTTTTT. The genes are TRBV10-3 and TRBJ1-4; TRBD1 agrees at 7 bases. Germline CDR1 is ENHRY and CDR2 is SYGVKD. The ends lost 3 bases at V and 4 bases at J; junction bases unmatched: 5. CDR3 length equals 15 residues.

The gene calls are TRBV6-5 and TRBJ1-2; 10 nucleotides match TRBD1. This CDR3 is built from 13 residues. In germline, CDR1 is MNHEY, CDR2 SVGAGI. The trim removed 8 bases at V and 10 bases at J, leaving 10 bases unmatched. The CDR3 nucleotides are TGTGCCAGCTTCCACGGGACAGGGGCCCTCTACACCTTC. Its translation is CASFHGTGALYTF.

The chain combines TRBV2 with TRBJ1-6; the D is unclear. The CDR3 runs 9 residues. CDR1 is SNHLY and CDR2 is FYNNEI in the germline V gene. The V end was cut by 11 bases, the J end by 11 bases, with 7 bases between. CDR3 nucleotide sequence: TGTGCCGGGCTGCCACCCCTCCACTTT. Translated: CAGLPPLHF.